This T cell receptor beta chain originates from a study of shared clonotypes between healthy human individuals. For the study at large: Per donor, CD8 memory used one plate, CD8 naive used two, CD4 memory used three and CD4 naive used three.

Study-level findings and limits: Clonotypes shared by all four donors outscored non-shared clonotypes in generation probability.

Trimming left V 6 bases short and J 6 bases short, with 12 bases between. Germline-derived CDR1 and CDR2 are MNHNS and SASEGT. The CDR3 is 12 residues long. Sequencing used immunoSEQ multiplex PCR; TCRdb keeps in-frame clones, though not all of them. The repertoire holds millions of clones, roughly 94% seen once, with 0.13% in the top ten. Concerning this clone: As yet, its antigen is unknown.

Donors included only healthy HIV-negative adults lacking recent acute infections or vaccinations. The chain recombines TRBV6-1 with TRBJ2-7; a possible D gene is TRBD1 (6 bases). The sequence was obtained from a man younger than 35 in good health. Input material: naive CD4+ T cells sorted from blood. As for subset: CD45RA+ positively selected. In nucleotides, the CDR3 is TGTGCCAGCAGCGTCGGCAGGGGCGAGCAGTACTTC. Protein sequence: CASSVGRGEQYF.